Given below is one T cell receptor beta chain in context. The record originates from a study of technical replicates of blood from several donors. Germline V CDR1 and CDR2: MNHEY, SMNVEV (reference sequence). Trimming took 3 bases from V and 3 from J; bases not matched to a gene: 4. This CDR3 contains 14 residues. Generated by immunoSEQ multiplex PCR, the TCRdb table keeps only in-frame clones and is missing some. The data contain about 76,000 clones, 91% of them singletons. The sample consisted of T cells isolated from PBMCs. The chain carries TRBV27 and TRBJ2-7; TRBD1 matches 8 bases. The receptor comes from a human donor in good health. DNA of the CDR3: TGTGCCAGCAGTTTCCCGGACAGGGTCTACGAGCAGTACTTC. This translates into CASSFPDRVYEQYF.